This T cell receptor beta chain was obtained from a study of T cell responses to AZD1222 COVID-19 vaccine. With regard to this clone: Other DNA variants within this sample encode the same CDR3.

The assay was immunoSEQ multiplex PCR, and TCRdb's table has in-frame clones only and misses some. The table has 65,000 to 75,000 clones, about 85% seen once. The V and J ends lost 0 bases and 0 bases respectively, with 3 bases between them. CDR3 size: 13 residues. Germline V gene sequence: CDR1 GTSNPN, CDR2 SVGIG (reference sequence). The TCR comes from an adult in good health. Here the sequenced sample was peripheral blood, taken on day 0 of AZD1222 vaccination. The chain has TRBV30 and TRBJ1-5; no reliable D call. The CDR3 DNA sequence: TGTGCCTGGAGTGTACATAGCAATCAGCCCCAGCATTTT. It translates to CAWSVHSNQPQHF.